These 21 T cell receptor beta chains originate from one sample sequenced in a study of T cells in Graves' hyperthyroidism and ophthalmopathy. Amplification of TCR beta CDR3 regions was performed using RNA transcripts as template. Researchers ran a first-round RT-PCR on the TCR CDR3 using the HTBI primer set. MiXCR, run by TCRdb on the multiplex PCR reads, gives a single entry per CDR3 protein. The sample consists of over 350,000 distinct CDR3 sequences, 15% to 20% of them appearing once. Sequencing was performed on blood. The receptors come from a man between 18 and 35 years old with Graves' ophthalmopathy.

This clonotype was seen many times. The gene calls are TRBV5-1 and TRBJ2-3, with D possibly matching TRBD1 (6 bases). The germline CDR1 and CDR2 sequences are SGHRS and YFSETQ. The V gene lost 2 bases and the J gene lost 6 bases, with 10 bases spanning the gap. This CDR3 is built from 13 residues. CDR3 sequence (DNA): TGCGCCAGCAGCTTTACAGGGTCGGATACGCAGTATTTT. This gives the protein CASSFTGSDTQYF.

This clonotype was observed many times. The CDR3 DNA reads as TGTGCCAGCAGCTTTGTGTCCGGGACCCAGTACTTC. This encodes CASSFVSGTQYF. This chain joins TRBV5-8 and TRBJ2-5, with D unresolved. The V and J ends lost 2 bases and 7 bases respectively, with 9 bases between them. CDR3 length: 12 amino acids. Germline-derived CDR1 and CDR2 are SGHTS and YDEGEE. The whole variable domain, remainder taken from reference TRBV5-8 and TRBJ2-5, is EAGVTQSPTHLIKTRGQQATLRCSPISGHTSVYWYQQALGLGLQFLLWYDEGEERNRGNFPPRFSGRQFPNYSSELNVNALELEDSALYLCASSFVSGTQYFGPGTRLLVL.

This clonotype was picked up a small number of times. The rearrangement uses TRBV7-9 and TRBJ1-1; possibly TRBD1 for D (6 bases). This CDR3 is built from 15 residues. From germline, CDR1 is SEHNR and CDR2 FQNEAQ (reference sequence). V lost 4 bases and J lost 1, with 13 bases in between. The CDR3 sequence is CASSSRDKENTEAFF. DNA for the CDR3: TGTGCCAGCAGCTCCCGGGACAAGGAGAACACTGAAGCTTTCTTT.

As for this clonotype: An end of the junction differs from the germline gene, which may be a read error. The CDR3 protein is CAGSLDPFTGELFF. DNA of the CDR3: TGCGCCGGCAGCTTGGACCCTTTCACCGGGGAGCTGTTTTTT. The rearrangement links TRBV5-1 to TRBJ2-2; D remains unclear. The CDR3 contains 14 residues. Germline-derived CDR1 and CDR2 are SGHRS and YFSETQ.

The chain is built from TRBV10-1 and TRBJ2-3, with unresolved D. Trimming removed 0 bases at V and 5 bases at J, with 9 bases between. Germline V CDR1 and CDR2: WNHNN, SYGVQD (reference sequence). The CDR3 sequence is 14 residues long. CDR3 in amino acids: CASSESDRVDTQYF. In DNA form, the CDR3 reads TGCGCCAGCAGTGAGTCGGATAGGGTAGATACGCAGTATTTT.

The rearrangement joins TRBV7-2 to TRBJ2-2, with 7 positions matching TRBD1. The J segment lost 3 bases and the V segment lost 3 bases, leaving 4 bases of the junction unmatched. The CDR3 has 15 amino acids. Germline CDR1 reads SGHTA; CDR2 reads FQGNSA. The CDR3 coding sequence is TGTGCCAGCAGCTTCCGACAGGGTGACACCGGGGAGCTGTTTTTT. It translates to CASSFRQGDTGELFF.

This clonotype has a count of ten or more. The genes are TRBV10-3 and TRBJ2-1, with D hard to call. Deletions cut 0 bases from V and 1 base from J, with 10 bases between. The CDR3 covers 16 residues. Looked up from germline, CDR1 is ENHRY and CDR2 is SYGVKD. The CDR3 DNA follows: TGTGCCATCAGTGAGTCGGGTGCGGCTTCCTACAATGAGCAGTTCTTC. Its translation: CAISESGAASYNEQFF.

The table lists this clonotype with a count of one. V and J are TRBV20-1 and TRBJ1-5; a weak D match, TRBD1 (5 bases). The CDR3 sequence is 15 residues long. The germline V gene encodes CDR1 DFQATT and CDR2 SNEGSKA (reference sequence). Trimming removed 4 bases from V and 2 bases from J, with 15 bases in between. The CDR3 DNA follows: TGCAGTGCTACGTCACGGGGGGATGGCAATCAGCCCCAGCATTTT. It specifies CSATSRGDGNQPQHF.

This clonotype was observed at least ten times. The V call is TRBV5-1, the J call TRBJ1-1; no reliable D call. There are 14 residues in the CDR3. CDR1 is SGHRS, CDR2 YFSETQ, per germline. The ends were cut back, 0 bases at V and 7 bases at J, with 13 bases in the middle. The CDR3 spells CASSLEGGMGEAFF. The CDR3 region has the DNA TGCGCCAGCAGCTTGGAAGGAGGGATGGGTGAAGCTTTCTTT. Full variable domain (missing parts from reference TRBV5-1 and TRBJ1-1): KAGVTQTPRYLIKTRGQQVTLSCSPISGHRSVSWYQQTPGQGLQFLFEYFSETQRNKGNFPGRFSGRQFSNSRSEMNVSTLELGDSALYLCASSLEGGMGEAFFGQGTRLTVV.

This clonotype has at least ten counts. The chain has TRBV12-3 or TRBV12-4 and TRBJ1-2; D is uncertain. The length of the CDR3 is 14 residues. The V end lost 3 bases, the J end lost 8 bases, and 16 bases lay between the germline ends. DNA for the CDR3: TGTGCCAGCAGTTTTGTGGAGGCCGACAACGGCTACACCTTC. It specifies CASSFVEADNGYTF.

The sample holds many counts of this clonotype. The chain joins TRBV27 to TRBJ2-5, with D possibly being TRBD1 or TRBD2 (5 bases each). This CDR3 comprises 14 residues. Germline lookup yields CDR1 MNHEY and CDR2 SMNVEV (reference sequence). Deletions cut 0 bases from V and 5 bases from J, with 10 bases between. The CDR3 sequence: CASSLSGDRETQYF. Written as DNA, the CDR3 is TGTGCCAGCAGTTTATCGGGGGATCGGGAGACCCAGTACTTC.

This clonotype has at least ten counts. The V and J genes are TRBV27 and TRBJ2-1; maybe TRBD1 (6 bases). CDR1 and CDR2 (germline): MNHEY, SMNVEV (reference sequence). The V and J ends lost 3 bases and 9 bases respectively, with 18 bases between them. This CDR3 spans 15 amino acids. The CDR3 spells CASSLGYIGGVEQFF. Here the CDR3 DNA reads TGTGCCAGCAGTTTGGGGTACATTGGGGGCGTTGAGCAGTTCTTC.

This clonotype was seen repeatedly, ten times or more. The chain joins TRBV12-3 or TRBV12-4 to TRBJ1-5; D is perhaps TRBD1 (5 bases). V was cut by 5 bases and J by 7 bases, with 12 bases left in between. This CDR3 region has 13 residues. The CDR3 protein is CASSSGGGQPQHF. Written as DNA, the CDR3 is TGTGCCAGCAGTAGCGGGGGAGGACAGCCCCAGCATTTT.

Only a few counts were recorded for this clonotype. J is TRBJ1-4 and V is TRBV24-1; TRBD1 matches at 11 bases. In germline, CDR1 is KGHDR, CDR2 SFDVKD. The CDR3 has 16 residues. After removal of 3 bases from V and 6 bases from J, the junction contained 5 bases not matched to a gene. CDR3: CATSDPRDRGDEKLFF. The CDR3 region has the DNA TGTGCCACCAGTGATCCCCGGGACAGGGGGGATGAAAAACTGTTTTTT.

This clonotype has more than one count but fewer than ten. The J gene is TRBJ2-5, the V gene TRBV6-1, with a tentative D call TRBD1 (6 bases). CDR1 and CDR2 from the germline V gene are MNHNS and SASEGT. V lost 4 bases to trimming and J lost 3 bases, with 12 bases between them. The CDR3 totals 14 residues. DNA of the CDR3: TGTGCCAGCAGTGCCGGGACACTTAAAGAGACCCAGTACTTC. Its protein product is CASSAGTLKETQYF.

This clonotype was detected many times. The chain carries TRBV10-3 and TRBJ2-3, with D possibly TRBD1 on 5 matching bases. The germline gives CDR1 ENHRY, CDR2 SYGVKD. V was cut by 4 bases and J by 1 base, with 12 bases left in between. The CDR3 consists of 15 residues. The CDR3 spells CAISGGLGGTDTQYF. The CDR3 region has the DNA TGTGCCATCAGTGGGGGTCTAGGGGGCACAGATACGCAGTATTTT.

This clonotype appeared many times. The CDR3 DNA is TGTGCCACCGGGGACAGGTCGTATGGCTACACCTTC. Translation: CATGDRSYGYTF. The V gene is TRBV24-1, the J gene TRBJ1-2, with 8 nucleotides matching TRBD1. This CDR3 is 12 amino acids long. Germline V CDR1 and CDR2: KGHDR, SFDVKD. Trimming removed 9 bases from V and 5 bases from J; junction bases left unmatched: 4.

This clonotype has more than one count but fewer than ten. The chain is built from TRBV20-1 and TRBJ2-7; D is uncertain. Germline values: CDR1 DFQATT, CDR2 SNEGSKA (reference sequence). With 6 bases removed from V and 2 bases from J, the gap between germline ends came to 11 bases. The CDR3 loop spans 12 amino acids. CDR3 DNA: TGCAGTGCAACCAGTAGACCCTACGAGCAGTACTTC. Protein product: CSATSRPYEQYF.

This clonotype was detected ten times or more. The J gene is TRBJ1-5, the V gene TRBV2, with 7 bases aligning to TRBD1. J lost 6 bases, V lost 5 bases, and 10 bases had no gene match. CDR1 and CDR2 from the germline V gene are SNHLY and FYNNEI. CDR3 length equals 15 residues. CDR3 sequence (DNA): TGTGCCAGCAGTATCGGAGACAGGGTGAGTCAGCCCCAGCATTTT. Translated: CASSIGDRVSQPQHF. The full variable domain, with the rest looked up from reference TRBV2 and TRBJ1-5, is EPEVTQTPSHQVTQMGQEVILRCVPISNHLYFYWYRQILGQKVEFLVSFYNNEISEKSEIFDDQFSVERPDGSNFTLKIRSTKLEDSAMYFCASSIGDRVSQPQHFGDGTRLSIL.

This clonotype was detected a few times. V gene TRBV5-4 combines with J gene TRBJ1-4; TRBD1 agrees at 10 bases. Losses at the gene ends were 2 bases for V and 3 bases for J; bases not matched to a gene: 7. The CDR3 totals 17 residues. Germline CDR1 reads SGHNT; CDR2 reads YYREEE (reference sequence). The CDR3 here is CASSFLGTGAANEKLFF. The CDR3 DNA reads TGTGCCAGCAGCTTCCTAGGGACAGGGGCCGCTAATGAAAAACTGTTTTTT.

The V call is TRBV10-2, the J call TRBJ1-6, with a possible D match to TRBD1 (6 bases). The CDR3 has 15 residues. Per the germline V gene, CDR1 is WSHSY and CDR2 is SAAADI. V lost 7 bases and J 0 bases, leaving 10 bases between the germline ends. In nucleotides, the CDR3 is TGCGCCAGCACCCAGGGGAACTCCTATAATTCACCCCTCCACTTT. It translates to CASTQGNSYNSPLHF.